These 3 T cell receptor beta chains share one sample of origin, sequenced in a study of T cell changes during pregnancy in multiple sclerosis. The protocol was immunoSEQ multiplex PCR, while the TCRdb copy is restricted to in-frame clones and leaves out a portion. Among about 40,000 clones listed, around 90% were seen once. Sample: CD8+ T cells from peripheral blood mononuclear cells, taken before pregnancy. The receptors stem from a female donor with multiple sclerosis, enrolled in a pregnancy study.

The chain couples TRBV4-1 to TRBJ1-5, with TRBD1 as a possible D gene (5 bases). The CDR3 covers 16 residues. Germline CDR1 reads MGHRA; CDR2 reads YSYEKL. Trimming took off 2 bases at V and 0 bases at J, with 11 bases between the two ends. This CDR3 reads CASSQYTGNSNQPQHF. CDR3 coding DNA: TGCGCCAGCAGCCAATACACAGGCAATAGCAATCAGCCCCAGCATTTT.

CDR3 region: CASSYRDRPTDTQYF. DNA of the CDR3: TGTGCCAGCAGCTACCGGGACAGGCCAACAGATACGCAGTATTTT. The chain links TRBV25-1 to TRBJ2-3; 8 positions agree with TRBD1. The CDR3 sequence is 15 residues long. Germline V gene lookup returns CDR1 MGHDK and CDR2 SYGVNS. The ends lost 6 bases at V and 3 bases at J; junction bases unmatched: 8.

The chain employs TRBV23-1 and TRBJ2-1; D may be TRBD2 (6 bases). TRBV23-1 has ORF status, its function being uncertain. V was pared by 1 base and J by 5 bases, with 21 bases between. CDR3 length equals 18 residues. As DNA, the CDR3 is TGCGCCAGCAGTCAATGGGGGGTTGTGTGGGTAAATCACAATGAGCAGTTCTTC. This encodes CASSQWGVVWVNHNEQFF.